The TCR beta chain under discussion was sequenced for a study of shared clonotypes between healthy human individuals. Study details: Three CD4 naive, three CD4 memory, two CD8 naive and one CD8 memory plate were used per donor.

V shed 5 bases and J 3 bases; nucleotides not matched to a gene: 15. In germline, CDR1 is SGHTA, CDR2 FQGTGA. This CDR3 contains 20 residues. Notes on the study in general: Although depth was large, rarefaction showed that sequencing of the sorted subsets was incomplete. Clonotypes that were shared across a handful of donors made up roughly 5% of naive CD4 clonotypes.

CD45RO negativity and positive selection for CCR7 defined naive CD8 cells, a population that excluded terminally differentiated effector memory CD45RA+ cells. A remark on this clone: Its antigen remains unidentified.

Original analysis: Junction-only sequences without quality scores came from ImmunoSEQ, so filtering differed. Assay: immunoSEQ multiplex PCR; the TCRdb copy retains only in-frame clones and omits some. The V and J calls and clone size are taken from that table; D and trimming were inferred from the DNA. In the table there are some 2.1 million clones, 93% of which are singletons. The rearrangement joins TRBV7-3 to TRBJ2-6, with 11 bases identical to TRBD1. Sequenced input: naive CD8+ T cells from PBMCs. This receptor was taken from a man younger than 35 in good health. Some clones in this sample may be carry-over from other donors' samples. CDR3 nucleotides: TGTGCCAGCAGCCCCCAGGGAGGCTGGGACAGGGGGTATGGGGCCAACGTCCTGACTTTC. As protein: CASSPQGGWDRGYGANVLTF.